Listed below are T cell receptor beta chains from one sample, sequenced in a study of breast tumors, draining lymph nodes, adjacent tissues. TCRdb itself ran the multiplex PCR reads through MiXCR, one entry per CDR3 protein. This sample yields approximately 170,000 distinct CDR3 sequences, of which 33% are seen a single time; around 4.5% belongs to the top ten. The sequencing sample was made of axillary lymph node tissue. These receptors were taken from a female donor with breast cancer. Some clones in this sample may be carry-over from other donors' samples. Each CDR3 is given with its conserved first and last residue. D genes are given only for firm matches. Clone size is stated in some rows and not others, as once, few, many or a class when expanded.

d_call,j_call,clone_size,cdr3_length,v_call,cdr3_nt,cdr3_aa
TRBD1,TRBJ1-6,many,14,TRBV6-2/TRBV6-3,TGTGCCAGCAAAGGACAGGGACACGGTTCACCCCTCCACTTT,CASKGQGHGSPLHF
-,TRBJ2-7,many,14,TRBV30,TGTGCCTGGAGTTTATGGACCGGTTCCTACGAGCAGTACTTC,CAWSLWTGSYEQYF
-,TRBJ2-7,few,16,TRBV6-6,TGTGCCAGCAGTCACTATCCGAGCCGGGACAACTACGAGCAGTACTTC,CASSHYPSRDNYEQYF
TRBD1,TRBJ1-2,-,13,TRBV29-1,TGCAGCGTTGAGGACAGGGGCTTCTATGGCTACACCTTC,CSVEDRGFYGYTF
-,TRBJ2-7,many,14,TRBV5-6,TGTGCCAGCAGCCTCCGGGAGATTATCTACGAGCAGTACTTC,CASSLREIIYEQYF
-,TRBJ1-4,-,15,TRBV3-1,TGTGCCAGCAGCCAAGATATCCGGGGCGGTGAAAAACTGTTTTTT,CASSQDIRGGEKLFF
-,TRBJ2-7,many,12,TRBV2,TGTGCCAGCAGCGGGGCAGGCCACGAGCAGTACTTC,CASSGAGHEQYF
TRBD1,TRBJ2-2,many,16,TRBV6-5,TGTGCCAGCAGCGACAGGGTCTTAGGGCACACCGGGGAGCTGTTTTTT,CASSDRVLGHTGELFF
TRBD1,TRBJ2-7,-,14,TRBV27,TGTGCCAGCAGTCCTGGGGACAGGGTAGACGTGCAGTACTTC,CASSPGDRVDVQYF
TRBD2,TRBJ2-5,many,15,TRBV12-3/TRBV12-4,TGTGCCAGCACGGGAATGGGGACTAGCCAAGAGACCCAGTACTTC,CASTGMGTSQETQYF
TRBD1,TRBJ1-5,many,15,TRBV9,TGTGCCAGCAGCCCCGGCGCAGGGGGGAATCAGCCCCAGCATTTT,CASSPGAGGNQPQHF
-,TRBJ1-3,-,14,TRBV29-1,TGCAGCGTGGAAGGGGGGAATTTAGGAAACACCAATAATTTT,CSVEGGNLGNTNNF
-,TRBJ2-7,many,13,TRBV11-3,TGTGCCAGCAGCCCAGAGGGACGAGCTCAGCAGTACTTC,CASSPEGRAQQYF
TRBD2,TRBJ2-7,many,14,TRBV20-1,TGCAGTGCTAGCTCGACTAGCGCAACCTACGAGCAGTACTTC,CSASSTSATYEQYF
-,TRBJ2-3,-,15,TRBV27,TGTGCCAGCAGTTCCATGGCAGGGGTCCCTGATACGCAGTATTTT,CASSSMAGVPDTQYF
TRBD1,TRBJ2-7,many,16,TRBV5-6,TGTGCCAGCAGCCTAGGACAGGGGGTCTTTATTTACGAGCAGTACTTC,CASSLGQGVFIYEQYF
-,TRBJ2-7,-,13,TRBV20-1,TGCAGTGCTAGGGGGGAGGTTTATAGCGCGCAGTACTTC,CSARGEVYSAQYF
TRBD1,TRBJ2-7,many,19,TRBV7-6,TGTGCCAGCAGCCAGCGGCGGAACCTCGGGGACAGGGGCTCCTACGAGCAGTACTTC,CASSQRRNLGDRGSYEQYF
-,TRBJ2-7,many,15,TRBV15,TGTGCCACCACCCCCGGGGGGCAAGGAGGCTACGAGCAGTACTTC,CATTPGGQGGYEQYF
TRBD2,TRBJ2-1,many,14,TRBV7-9,TGTGCCAGCGGCCGACTAGCGGATTACAATGAGCAGTTCTTC,CASGRLADYNEQFF
TRBD1,TRBJ2-3,-,17,TRBV7-9,TGTGCCAGCAGCTCTCGGGGACAGACCTCTAGCACAGATACGCAGTATTTT,CASSSRGQTSSTDTQYF
-,TRBJ1-1,-,15,TRBV12-3/TRBV12-4,TGTGCCAGCAGCGACCCAAGGGGCCTGAACACTGAAGCTTTCTTT,CASSDPRGLNTEAFF
-,TRBJ1-2,few,14,TRBV5-4,TGTGCCAGCAGCGAAGGGGGAGTGGGCTATGGCTACACCTTC,CASSEGGVGYGYTF
TRBD2,TRBJ2-7,-,13,TRBV6-1,TGTGCCAGCAGTCATGCGGGGGACTACGAGCAGTACTTC,CASSHAGDYEQYF
-,TRBJ2-1,many,14,TRBV4-1,TGCGCCAGCAGCCTCTCTTTGGGCTACAATGAGCAGTTCTTC,CASSLSLGYNEQFF
-,TRBJ2-3,few,14,TRBV6-1,TGTGCCAGCAGTGACACGGGAGGCACAGATACGCAGTATTTT,CASSDTGGTDTQYF
-,TRBJ1-4,-,18,TRBV11-1,TGTGCCAGCAGCTTATTATTTGATACGCAGGAACCTAACGAAAAACTGTTTTTT,CASSLLFDTQEPNEKLFF
TRBD1,TRBJ1-1,-,16,TRBV19,TGTGCCAGTAGTATCGCTATTGGCAGGGGGCATAATGAAGCTTTCTTT,CASSIAIGRGHNEAFF
-,TRBJ2-7,-,16,TRBV7-8,TGTGCCAGCAGCTTAGCCTTCGGGGTTAGTGCCGGGGAGCAGTACTTC,CASSLAFGVSAGEQYF
-,TRBJ2-2,-,15,TRBV28,TGTGCCAGCAGTTTAGTCAGCCCGAACACCGGGGAGCTGTTTTTT,CASSLVSPNTGELFF
-,TRBJ1-2,-,15,TRBV25-1,TGTGCCAGCAGCGTACCGGGACCGGGGGACGTACGCTACACCTTC,CASSVPGPGDVRYTF
-,TRBJ1-2,-,13,TRBV18,TGTGCCAGCTCAAACAGGGAGAACTATGGCTACACCTTC,CASSNRENYGYTF
-,TRBJ1-2,few,14,TRBV28,TGTGCCAGCAGCACCCGGACGTGGACGGAGGGCTACACCTTC,CASSTRTWTEGYTF
TRBD1,TRBJ2-3,-,18,TRBV19,TGTGCCAGTAGGGGACAGTTGAGAATTGAAGCCGGGGCAGATACGCAGTATTTT,CASRGQLRIEAGADTQYF
-,TRBJ1-6,-,16,TRBV24-1,TGTGCCTCCGGGGGTGGAGGCCAAACCCATAATTCACCCCTCCACTTT,CASGGGGQTHNSPLHF
TRBD1,TRBJ1-2,-,17,TRBV9,TGTGCCAGCAGCGAGCAGGGGGACAGCGGCCCTAACTATGGCTACACCTTC,CASSEQGDSGPNYGYTF
-,TRBJ2-5,many,17,TRBV7-3,TGTGCCAGCAGCCCCGGAGGAGTGGGGTCGGAGGCGGAGACCCAGTACTTC,CASSPGGVGSEAETQYF
-,TRBJ1-5,many,14,TRBV5-4,TGTGCCAGCAGCTTGTGGGGAGGCGGACAGCCCCAGCATTTT,CASSLWGGGQPQHF
-,TRBJ1-2,-,17,TRBV7-2,TGTGCCAGCAGCTTAGCAGAGGGAGCAGGGCAATTCTATGGCTACACCTTC,CASSLAEGAGQFYGYTF
-,TRBJ1-1,-,17,TRBV25-1,TGTGCCAGCAGTGAATTTGGGACCCAAGCAAGAATCACTGAAGCTTTCTTT,CASSEFGTQARITEAFF
-,TRBJ1-2,many,12,TRBV29-1,TGCAGCACAAGTGGCGGTTTCTATGGCTACACCTTC,CSTSGGFYGYTF
-,TRBJ2-4,-,16,TRBV6-1,TGTGCCAGCAGTGAATCTGGTGGGCTGATCTTAGACATTCAGTACTTC,CASSESGGLILDIQYF
TRBD2,TRBJ2-1,-,15,TRBV9,TGTGCCAGCAGCCAAACGACTAGCGGGGGGAATGAGCAGTTCTTC,CASSQTTSGGNEQFF
TRBD1,TRBJ1-2,many,15,TRBV20-1,TGCAGTGCTAAGCCGATGATACAGGGGAACTATGGCTACACCTTC,CSAKPMIQGNYGYTF
TRBD1,TRBJ1-5,-,21,TRBV19,TGTGCCAGCAAAGGGGGGGGGAATACAGGGGGAAGGGGTCTGGGTAATCAGCCCCAGCATTTT,CASKGGGNTGGRGLGNQPQHF
TRBD2,TRBJ2-2,many,16,TRBV4-1,TGCGCCAGCAGCCACGTGTCGGCTAGCGGGGACGGGGAGCTGTTTTTT,CASSHVSASGDGELFF
-,TRBJ1-5,medium-sized,15,TRBV5-8,TGTGCCAGCAGCTCGAGGCCCGGTAGCAATCAGCCCCAGCATTTT,CASSSRPGSNQPQHF
TRBD1,TRBJ1-5,many,14,TRBV19,TGTGCCAGTAGGATACAGGGGGCAGGGCAGCCCCAGCATTTT,CASRIQGAGQPQHF
TRBD2,TRBJ2-3,many,15,TRBV5-1,TGCGCCAGCAGTCCCGGGACTAGCAGGGGAGATACGCAGTATTTT,CASSPGTSRGDTQYF